This paragraph reports one TCR beta chain. These data come from a study of T cells in Graves' hyperthyroidism and ophthalmopathy. TCR beta CDR3 regions were amplified from RNA. TCR CDR3 underwent first-round RT-PCR with the HTBI primer set. TCRdb reprocessed the multiplex PCR reads via MiXCR and lists one record per CDR3 protein. The data show over 500,000 distinct CDR3 sequences, over 15% seen once. This CDR3 spans 14 amino acids. Germline CDR1 reads LGHDT; CDR2 reads YNNKEL (reference sequence). Unmatched junction bases numbered 4, after V lost 4 bases and J lost 2 bases. It was uncontrolled infection, other autoimmune disease, pregnancy or lactation that excluded patients.

Specimen: blood. The source of this sequence is a young woman with Graves' ophthalmopathy. The chain employs TRBV3-1 and TRBJ2-7; 8 positions agree with TRBD2. The CDR3 region is CASSLRTSPYEQYF. The CDR3 nucleotides are TGTGCCAGCAGCCTCCGGACTAGCCCCTACGAGCAGTACTTC.